A single sample gave rise to the 13 T cell receptor beta chains below, sequenced in a study of glioma-infiltrating T cells. TCR alpha and beta CDR3 regions were amplified from RNA using iRepertoire nested multiplex PCR. One entry per CDR3 protein, called by TCRdb with MiXCR from the multiplex PCR reads. This repertoire shows roughly 100,000 distinct CDR3 sequences, around 28% found once; its top ten account for about 40%. The material sequenced was glioma tissue, nonneoplastic brain tissue, or PBMCs (not recorded which). The origin of the receptors is a human donor with low-grade glioma or glioblastoma, undergoing nonglioma brain surgery, or in good health (not recorded which).

This clonotype was picked up many times. The chain is built from TRBV29-1 and TRBJ1-3; D remains ambiguous. Germline CDR1 SQVTM, CDR2 ANQGSEA. The CDR3 is 15 amino acids. V was cut by 4 bases and J by 9 bases, with 22 bases left in between. DNA for the CDR3: TGCAGCGTTGGGATACGAGTCGGCCCTATGGGCACCATATATTTT. The encoded protein is CSVGIRVGPMGTIYF. Full variable domain (missing parts from reference TRBV29-1 and TRBJ1-3): SAVISQKPSRDICQRGTSLTIQCQVDSQVTMMFWYRQQPGQSLTLIATANQGSEATYESGFVIDKFPISRPNLTFSTLTVSNMSPEDSSIYLCSVGIRVGPMGTIYFGEGSWLTVV.

In this sample, this clonotype turned up many times. The chain employs TRBV6-1 and TRBJ1-1; TRBD1 matches 7 bases. The CDR3 is made up of 16 amino acids. Germline V CDR1 and CDR2: MNHNS, SASEGT. J gave up 0 bases and V 4 bases, and 8 bases lay outside the gene matches. The CDR3 spells CASSGGTVSMNTEAFF. The CDR3 DNA reads TGTGCCAGCAGTGGGGGGACAGTATCGATGAACACTGAAGCTTTCTTT.

This clonotype has ten or more counts. V gene TRBV6-1 combines with J gene TRBJ1-1; D not resolved. CDR3 length: 12 residues. The V and J ends lost 5 bases and 7 bases respectively, with 11 bases between them. The germline V gene has CDR1 MNHNS and CDR2 SASEGT. Here the CDR3 reads CASSPTRLEAFF. As DNA, the CDR3 is TGTGCCAGCAGTCCGACACGGCTTGAAGCTTTCTTT.

This clonotype occurred many times. The chain links TRBV20-1 to TRBJ2-1; 7 bases agree with TRBD2. The CDR3 extends over 15 amino acids. After removal of 5 bases from V and 7 bases from J, the junction contained 14 bases not matched to a gene. Germline V gene data show CDR1 as DFQATT and CDR2 as SNEGSKA (reference sequence). The CDR3 DNA sequence: TGCAGTGCTTCGTCCTCAACGGGGGGAAGGAATGAGCAGTTCTTC. Protein product: CSASSSTGGRNEQFF.

This clonotype showed up many times. The CDR3 reads CASTSGTQGRAFF. The CDR3 region has the DNA TGTGCCAGCACCTCCGGGACCCAAGGGCGGGCTTTCTTT. The rearrangement links TRBV6-1 to TRBJ1-1; tentatively, D is TRBD1 (5 bases). CDR3 size: 13 residues. CDR1 is MNHNS, CDR2 SASEGT, per germline. Deletions cut 7 bases from V and 11 bases from J, with 20 bases between.

This clonotype showed up just once. This may arise from a read error, as a much more abundant clone is one base away. This chain links TRBV2 with TRBJ1-1, with D tentatively TRBD1 (5 bases). With 5 bases removed from V and 7 bases from J, the gap between germline ends came to 14 bases. The CDR3 is 13 residues long. Germline-derived CDR1 and CDR2 are SNHLY and FYNNEI. The CDR3 region is CASSSRELLEAFF. The CDR3 DNA sequence: TGTGCCAGCAGTTCCAGGGAACTTCTTGAAGCTTTCTTT.

This clonotype was seen repeatedly, ten times or more. This chain links TRBV6-1 with TRBJ2-3, with no clear D. CDR1 is MNHNS and CDR2 is SASEGT in the germline V gene. The CDR3 contains 13 residues. Trimming stripped 5 bases from V and 5 bases from J, with 11 bases between. CDR3 residues: CASSFTVLDTQYF. The CDR3 DNA follows: TGTGCCAGCAGTTTCACCGTTCTAGATACGCAGTATTTT.

The table lists this clonotype with a few counts. The chain carries TRBV29-1 and TRBJ1-2, with D uncertain. This CDR3 spans 13 amino acids. Trimming stripped 7 bases from V and 0 bases from J, with 12 bases between. In germline, CDR1 is SQVTM, CDR2 ANQGSEA. CDR3 in amino acids: CSAGLKSNYGYTF. For the CDR3, the DNA is TGCAGCGCTGGACTTAAATCTAACTATGGCTACACCTTC. The entire variable domain, with the rest obtained from reference TRBV29-1 and TRBJ1-2, is as follows: SAVISQKPSRDICQRGTSLTIQCQVDSQVTMMFWYRQQPGQSLTLIATANQGSEATYESGFVIDKFPISRPNLTFSTLTVSNMSPEDSSIYLCSAGLKSNYGYTFGSGTRLTVV.

This clonotype has ten or more counts. CDR3 region: CASSLENQPQHF. The DNA of the CDR3 is TGTGCCAGCAGCCTAGAGAATCAGCCCCAGCATTTT. V usage is TRBV28 and J usage is TRBJ1-5; D remains ambiguous. This CDR3 comprises 12 residues. Germline V gene lookup returns CDR1 MDHEN and CDR2 SYDVKM. Deletions cut 6 bases from V and 4 bases from J, with 7 bases between. Full variable domain (remainder filled in from reference TRBV28 and TRBJ1-5): DVKVTQSSRYLVKRTGEKVFLECVQDMDHENMFWYRQDPGLGLRLIYFSYDVKMKEKGDIPEGYSVSREKKERFSLILESASTNQTSMYLCASSLENQPQHFGDGTRLSIL.

By share, this clonotype ranks as medium-sized (0.01 to 0.1%). The chain combines TRBV6-1 with TRBJ2-3, with 11 nucleotides matching TRBD2. Unmatched junction bases numbered 0, after V lost 4 bases and J lost 3 bases. The length of the CDR3 is 14 residues. The germline CDR1 and CDR2 sequences are MNHNS and SASEGT. CDR3 in amino acids: CASSGLAGTDTQYF. The CDR3 nucleotides are TGTGCCAGCAGTGGACTAGCGGGGACAGATACGCAGTATTTT.

At least ten counts were recorded for this clonotype. The chain joins TRBV7-2 to TRBJ2-1; no clear D. Germline CDR1 reads SGHTA; CDR2 reads FQGNSA. The CDR3 consists of 14 residues. V lost 3 bases and J lost 2, with 8 bases in between. The CDR3 sequence is CASSFSIPYNEQFF. The CDR3 nucleotides are TGTGCCAGCAGCTTTAGTATCCCCTACAATGAGCAGTTCTTC.

This clonotype was counted at least ten times. This chain joins TRBV6-6 and TRBJ2-7; D remains ambiguous. The CDR3 sequence is 14 residues long. The ends were cut back, 0 bases at V and 3 bases at J, with 9 bases in the middle. The V gene's germline CDR1 is MNHNY and CDR2 SVGAGI (reference sequence). DNA for the CDR3: TGTGCCAGCAGTTACTCAACTTGGGACTACGAGCAGTACTTC. The encoded protein is CASSYSTWDYEQYF.

This rearrangement joins TRBV6-6 to TRBJ2-7; the match to TRBD2 covers 9 bases. J was trimmed by 6 bases and V by 2 bases; bases with no gene match: 2. The germline CDR1 and CDR2 sequences are MNHNY and SVGAGI (reference sequence). This CDR3 comprises 13 residues. DNA of the CDR3: TGTGCCAGCAGTTACCAAGCGGGGGGCGAGCAGTACTTC. This translates into CASSYQAGGEQYF.